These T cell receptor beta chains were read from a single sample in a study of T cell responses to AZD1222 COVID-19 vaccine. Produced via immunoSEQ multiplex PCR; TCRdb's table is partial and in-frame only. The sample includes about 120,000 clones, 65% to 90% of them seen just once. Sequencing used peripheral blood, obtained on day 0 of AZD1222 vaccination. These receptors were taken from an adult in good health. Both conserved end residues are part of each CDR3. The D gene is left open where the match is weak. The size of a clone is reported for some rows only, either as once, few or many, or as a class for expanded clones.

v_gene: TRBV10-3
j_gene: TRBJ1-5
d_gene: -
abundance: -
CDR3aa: CAISVVGSRNQPQHF
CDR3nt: TGTGCCATCAGTGTCGTGGGCTCACGCAATCAGCCCCAGCATTTT

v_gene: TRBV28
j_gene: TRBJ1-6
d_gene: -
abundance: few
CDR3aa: CATLDSNNSPLHF
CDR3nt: TGTGCCACCCTGGACAGCAATAATTCACCCCTCCACTTT

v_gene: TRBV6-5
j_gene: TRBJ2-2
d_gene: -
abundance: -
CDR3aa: CASSYSLTTGHGELFF
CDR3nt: TGTGCCAGCAGTTACTCCTTGACCACAGGGCACGGGGAGCTGTTTTTT

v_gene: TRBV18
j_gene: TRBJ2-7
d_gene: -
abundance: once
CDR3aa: CASSLLGYEQYF
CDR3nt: TGTGCCAGCTCACTTTTGGGGTACGAGCAGTACTTC

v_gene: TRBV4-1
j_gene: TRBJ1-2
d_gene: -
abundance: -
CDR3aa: CASSQSSGEVFGYTF
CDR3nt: TGCGCCAGCAGCCAAAGTTCGGGGGAGGTTTTCGGCTACACCTTC

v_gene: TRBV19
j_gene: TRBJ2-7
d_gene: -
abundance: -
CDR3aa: CASSSWSNSYEQYF
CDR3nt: TGTGCCAGTAGTAGCTGGTCTAACTCCTACGAGCAGTACTTC

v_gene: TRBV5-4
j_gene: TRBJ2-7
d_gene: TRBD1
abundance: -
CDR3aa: CASSTSGTGAYEQYF
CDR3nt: TGTGCCAGCAGCACATCCGGGACAGGGGCCTACGAGCAGTACTTC

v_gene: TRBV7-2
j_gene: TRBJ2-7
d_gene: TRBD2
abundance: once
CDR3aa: CASSLAQASGGAYEQYF
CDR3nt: TGTGCCAGCAGCTTAGCCCAAGCTAGCGGGGGGGCCTACGAGCAGTACTTC

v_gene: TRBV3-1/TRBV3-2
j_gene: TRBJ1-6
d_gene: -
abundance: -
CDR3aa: CASSQDGGRNSPLHF
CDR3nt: TGTGCCAGCAGCCAAGATGGGGGCAGAAATTCACCCCTCCACTTT

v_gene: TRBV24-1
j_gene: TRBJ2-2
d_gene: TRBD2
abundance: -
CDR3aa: CATGAGGLAGPGGTGELFF
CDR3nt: TGTGCCACCGGTGCTGGGGGGCTAGCGGGTCCCGGAGGCACCGGGGAGCTGTTTTTT

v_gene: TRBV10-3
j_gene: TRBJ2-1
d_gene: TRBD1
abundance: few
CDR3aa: CAISEAGTEGEQFF
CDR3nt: TGTGCCATCAGTGAAGCCGGGACAGAGGGTGAGCAGTTCTTC

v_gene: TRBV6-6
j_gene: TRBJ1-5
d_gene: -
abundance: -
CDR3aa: CASSPPVGGNQPQHF
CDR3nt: TGTGCCAGCAGTCCTCCGGTGGGGGGCAATCAGCCCCAGCATTTT

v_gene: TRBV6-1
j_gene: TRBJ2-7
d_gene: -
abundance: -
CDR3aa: CASRGPGEQYF
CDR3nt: TGTGCCAGCAGAGGCCCGGGCGAGCAGTACTTC

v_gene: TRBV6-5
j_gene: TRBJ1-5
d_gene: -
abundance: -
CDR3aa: CASGLGSGRQPQHF
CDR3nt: TGTGCCAGCGGCCTGGGGTCCGGGAGACAGCCCCAGCATTTT

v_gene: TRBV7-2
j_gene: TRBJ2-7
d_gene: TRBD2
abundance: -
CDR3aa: CASSLFLTGTSGYEQYF
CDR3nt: TGTGCCAGCAGCTTGTTTCTAACCGGGACTAGCGGCTACGAGCAGTACTTC

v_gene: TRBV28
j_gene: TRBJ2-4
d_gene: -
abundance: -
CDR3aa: CASSPLRPTKNIQYF
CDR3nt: TGTGCCAGCAGTCCGCTGCGTCCGACCAAAAACATTCAGTACTTC

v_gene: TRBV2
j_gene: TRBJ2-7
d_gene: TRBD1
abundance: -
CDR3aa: CASILGGNPYEQYF
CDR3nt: TGTGCCAGCATTCTAGGGGGCAACCCCTACGAGCAGTACTTC

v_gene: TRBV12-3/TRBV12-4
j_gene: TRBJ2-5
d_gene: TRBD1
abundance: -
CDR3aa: CASRRTGGETQYF
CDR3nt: TGTGCCAGCAGACGGACAGGGGGCGAGACCCAGTACTTC

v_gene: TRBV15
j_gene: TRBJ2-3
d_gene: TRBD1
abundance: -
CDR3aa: CATSRDRTGRNTDTQYF
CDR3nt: TGTGCCACCAGCAGAGACAGGACAGGGAGAAATACAGATACGCAGTATTTT

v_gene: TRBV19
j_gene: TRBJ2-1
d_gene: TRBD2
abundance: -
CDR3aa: CASSTGLAGVTLGEQFF
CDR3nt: TGTGCCAGTAGTACGGGACTAGCGGGAGTTACACTCGGTGAGCAGTTCTTC

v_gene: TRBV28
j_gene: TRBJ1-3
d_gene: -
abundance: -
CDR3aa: CASTEGDLLGNTIYF
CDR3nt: TGTGCCAGCACCGAAGGTGACCTCTTGGGAAACACCATATATTTT

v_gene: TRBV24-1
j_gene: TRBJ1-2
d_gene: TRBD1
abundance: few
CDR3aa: CATSGHGQGFYGYTF
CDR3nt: TGTGCCACCAGTGGTCACGGACAGGGGTTCTATGGCTACACCTTC

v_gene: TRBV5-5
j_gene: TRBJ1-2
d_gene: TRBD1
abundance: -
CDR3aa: CASSSQGAANYGYTF
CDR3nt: TGTGCCAGCAGCTCCCAGGGGGCAGCTAACTATGGCTACACCTTC

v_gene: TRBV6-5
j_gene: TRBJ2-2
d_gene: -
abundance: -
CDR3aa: CASIPGRSGSGELFF
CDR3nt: TGTGCCAGCATACCAGGGAGAAGCGGGTCCGGGGAGCTGTTTTTT

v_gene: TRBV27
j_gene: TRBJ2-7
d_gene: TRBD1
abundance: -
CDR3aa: CASSSQTGFRYEQYF
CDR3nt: TGTGCCAGCAGTTCCCAGACAGGGTTCCGCTACGAGCAGTACTTC

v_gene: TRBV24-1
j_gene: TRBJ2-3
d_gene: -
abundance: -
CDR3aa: CATADRDTQYF
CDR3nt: TGTGCCACCGCTGACAGAGATACGCAGTATTTT

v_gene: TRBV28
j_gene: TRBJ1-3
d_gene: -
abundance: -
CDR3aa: CASSGTYIDTIYF
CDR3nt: TGTGCCAGCAGTGGAACTTACATCGACACCATATATTTT

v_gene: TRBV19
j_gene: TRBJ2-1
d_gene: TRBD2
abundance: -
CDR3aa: CASSPTSGLYNEQFF
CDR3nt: TGTGCCAGTAGTCCGACTAGCGGACTTTACAATGAGCAGTTCTTC

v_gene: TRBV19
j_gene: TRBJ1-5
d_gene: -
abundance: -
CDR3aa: CASSLGPNQPQHF
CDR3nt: TGTGCCAGTAGTCTGGGGCCCAATCAGCCCCAGCATTTT

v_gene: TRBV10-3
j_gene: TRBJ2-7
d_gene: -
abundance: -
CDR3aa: CAISPGGGSSYEQYF
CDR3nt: TGTGCCATCAGCCCCGGGGGCGGGAGCTCCTACGAGCAGTACTTC